These 2 T cell receptor beta chains came from one sample sequenced in a study of T-cell reconstitution after alpha-beta-depleted transplantation in children. Unique molecular identifiers tagged the TCRbeta library. TCRdb re-analysed the PCR reads in MiXCR, keeping a single row per CDR3 protein. The sample carries about a million distinct CDR3 sequences, roughly 29% recorded once. Sequences were derived from PBMCs, mostly from graft donor cells, sampled 360 days after TCRalphabeta/CD19-depleted stem cell transplant. Receptor source: a boy younger than two who had a stem cell transplant for SCID, so the T cells may come from the graft donor.

This clonotype appeared once. The chain couples TRBV10-2 to TRBJ2-1; 8 bases map to TRBD1. CDR3 length equals 15 residues. Trimming at V came to 4 bases and at J to 9 bases, leaving 11 bases not matched to a gene. The germline V gene has CDR1 WSHSY and CDR2 SAAADI. The CDR3 nucleotides read TGCGCCAGCAGTGGCGGGACAGGAAAGAGTGGTGAGCAGTTCTTC. It specifies CASSGGTGKSGEQFF.

As DNA, the CDR3 is TGTGCCAGCAGCTTGCTGGGGGGCCCTCACACAGATACGCAGTATTTT. Residues: CASSLLGGPHTDTQYF. The chain employs TRBV5-6 and TRBJ2-3, with D perhaps given as TRBD1 or TRBD2 (6 bases each). From germline, CDR1 is SGHDT and CDR2 YYEEEE. This CDR3 is 16 amino acids long. V was clipped by 1 base and J by 2 bases, with 14 bases between them. The variable domain in full, with the rest retrieved from reference TRBV5-6 and TRBJ2-3, is DAGVTQSPTHLIKTRGQQVTLRCSPKSGHDTVSWYQQALGQGPQFIFQYYEEEERQRGNFPDRFSGHQFPNYSSELNVNALLLGDSALYLCASSLLGGPHTDTQYFGPGTRLTVL.